Sequencing of this T cell receptor beta chain was carried out in a study of cytomegalovirus exposure and HLA in healthy donors. Study-level results: Earlier results showed most TCR beta V segments being productive about 87% or about 30% of the time.

PCR primers comprised 60 Vbeta and 13 Jbeta primers. Here immunoSEQ multiplex PCR was the method, and the copy in TCRdb shows in-frame clones only, minus some. The sample records more than 100,000 clones, about two thirds being singletons. J lost 4 bases, V lost 1 base, and 3 bases had no gene match. CDR3 length: 15 residues. Germline V gene lookup returns CDR1 LNHNV and CDR2 YYDKDF (reference sequence). As regards this clone: Its target is not known.

This rearrangement joins TRBV15 to TRBJ2-3, with 9 bases lining up with TRBD2. The receptor was isolated from a woman aged 40 to 50 in good health and CMV-seronegative. The material sequenced was PBMCs. The DNA for the CDR3 is TGTGCCACCAGCAGAGGGGGACTAGCAGCAGATACGCAGTATTTT. This codes for CATSRGGLAADTQYF.